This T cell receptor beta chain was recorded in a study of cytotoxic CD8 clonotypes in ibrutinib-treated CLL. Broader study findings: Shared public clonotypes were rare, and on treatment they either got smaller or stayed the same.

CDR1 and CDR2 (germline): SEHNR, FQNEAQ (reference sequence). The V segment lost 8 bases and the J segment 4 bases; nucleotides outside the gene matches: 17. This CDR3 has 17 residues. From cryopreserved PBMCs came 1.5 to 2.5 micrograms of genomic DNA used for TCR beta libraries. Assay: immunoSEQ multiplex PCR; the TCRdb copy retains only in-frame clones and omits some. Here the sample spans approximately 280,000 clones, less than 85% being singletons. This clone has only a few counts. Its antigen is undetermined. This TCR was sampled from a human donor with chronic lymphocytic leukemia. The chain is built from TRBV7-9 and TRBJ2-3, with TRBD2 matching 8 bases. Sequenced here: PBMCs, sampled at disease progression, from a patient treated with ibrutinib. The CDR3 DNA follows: TGTGCCAGCCCGAAAGCGGGGGCAATAAAATCCGCAGATACGCAGTATTTT. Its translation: CASPKAGAIKSADTQYF.